The 2 T cell receptor beta chains below come from one sample, sequenced in a study of siplizumab effects on memory and regulatory T cells. Assay: immunoSEQ multiplex PCR; the TCRdb copy retains only in-frame clones and omits some. In the table there are 70,000 or so clones, about 89% of which are singletons. The sequencing sample was made of CD8+ T cells sorted from blood. Every receptor here comes from a human donor in good health.

The rearrangement links TRBV5-1 to TRBJ1-4; 8 nucleotides align to TRBD1. V was pared by 2 bases and J by 4 bases, with 4 bases of the junction left unmatched. The germline gives CDR1 SGHRS, CDR2 YFSETQ. The CDR3 is 15 residues long. The CDR3 region is CASSLRTGLNEKLFF. The CDR3 coding sequence is TGCGCCAGCAGCTTAAGGACAGGGCTTAATGAAAAACTGTTTTTT. Looking up the rest from reference TRBV5-1 and TRBJ1-4 gives the full variable domain: KAGVTQTPRYLIKTRGQQVTLSCSPISGHRSVSWYQQTPGQGLQFLFEYFSETQRNKGNFPGRFSGRQFSNSRSEMNVSTLELGDSALYLCASSLRTGLNEKLFFGSGTQLSVL.

The chain employs TRBV27 and TRBJ2-1; TRBD2 matches 7 bases. The V segment lost 2 bases and the J segment 9 bases; nucleotides outside the gene matches: 4. CDR1 and CDR2 from the germline V gene are MNHEY and SMNVEV (reference sequence). The CDR3 spans 13 residues. The CDR3 DNA sequence: TGTGCCAGCAGTTTAGCGGGAGCCAGTGAGCAGTTCTTC. This sequence encodes CASSLAGASEQFF.